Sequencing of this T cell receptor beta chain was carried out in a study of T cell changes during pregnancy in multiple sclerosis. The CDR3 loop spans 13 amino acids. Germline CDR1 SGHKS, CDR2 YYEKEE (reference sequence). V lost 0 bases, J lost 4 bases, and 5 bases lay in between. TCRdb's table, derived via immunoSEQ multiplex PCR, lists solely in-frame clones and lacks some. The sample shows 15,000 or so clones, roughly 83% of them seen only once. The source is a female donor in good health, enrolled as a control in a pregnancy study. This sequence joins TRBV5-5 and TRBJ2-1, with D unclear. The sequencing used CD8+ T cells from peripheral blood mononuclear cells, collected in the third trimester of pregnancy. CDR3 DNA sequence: TGTGCCAGCAGCTTGGAGACTTACAATGAGCAGTTCTTC. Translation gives CASSLETYNEQFF. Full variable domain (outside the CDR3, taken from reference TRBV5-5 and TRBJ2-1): DAGVTQSPTHLIKTRGQQVTLRCSPISGHKSVSWYQQVLGQGPQFIFQYYEKEERGRGNFPDRFSARQFPNYSSELNVNALLLGDSALYLCASSLETYNEQFFGPGTRLTVL.